Sequencing of this T cell receptor beta chain was carried out in a study of T cell changes during pregnancy in multiple sclerosis. This CDR3 has 19 amino acids. The V gene's germline CDR1 is SEHNR and CDR2 FQNEAQ (reference sequence). Trimming took 0 bases from V and 0 from J; bases not matched to a gene: 10. Sequencing used immunoSEQ multiplex PCR; TCRdb keeps in-frame clones, though not all of them. Of around 56,000 clones listed, around 90% are singletons. The receptor was isolated from a female donor in good health, enrolled as a control in a pregnancy study. The chain links TRBV7-9 to TRBJ1-4; 7 bases line up with TRBD1. Sequencing used peripheral blood, obtained in the third trimester of pregnancy. The CDR3, as DNA: TGTGCCAGCAGCTTAGCCCTGGGACAGACCTTTACAACTAATGAAAAACTGTTTTTT. Protein: CASSLALGQTFTTNEKLFF.